This is a list of T cell receptor beta chains from one sample in a study of T cells in Graves' hyperthyroidism and ophthalmopathy. Each CDR3 protein gets one entry after TCRdb re-called the multiplex PCR reads with MiXCR. The repertoire holds 300,000 to 450,000 distinct CDR3 sequences, with 13% as singletons. Specimen: blood. The source of these receptors is a man in his thirties or forties with Graves' hyperthyroidism that later progressed to Graves' ophthalmopathy. CDR3s include the opening cysteine and the closing phenylalanine or tryptophan. D genes are given only for firm matches. The size entry is marked missing in some rows and otherwise reads once, few, many or a size class.

V: TRBV20-1; size: many; D: NA; J: TRBJ1-5; CDR3: CSAKRSNQPQHF; DNA: TGCAGTGCTAAGCGAAGCAATCAGCCCCAGCATTTT
V: TRBV10-1; size: few; D: NA; J: TRBJ1-1; CDR3: CASSDWDTEAFF; DNA: TGCGCCAGCAGTGATTGGGACACTGAAGCTTTCTTT
V: TRBV7-2; size: NA; D: NA; J: TRBJ1-2; CDR3: CASSSRDIYGYTF; DNA: TGTGCCAGCAGCTCCAGGGACATATATGGCTACACCTTC
V: TRBV7-9; size: NA; D: NA; J: TRBJ2-2; CDR3: CASRPNTRGRNTGELFF; DNA: TGTGCCAGCAGGCCTAACACCAGGGGACGGAACACCGGGGAGCTGTTTTTT
V: TRBV10-2; size: NA; D: NA; J: TRBJ2-3; CDR3: CASSSRDGGNTQYF; DNA: TGCGCCAGCAGCAGCAGGGACGGTGGAAATACGCAGTATTTT
V: TRBV2; size: many; D: NA; J: TRBJ2-3; CDR3: CASSIDTYTDTQYF; DNA: TGTGCCAGCAGTATAGACACTTACACAGATACGCAGTATTTT
V: TRBV20-1; size: few; D: NA; J: TRBJ1-4; CDR3: CSARAGHRTNEKLFF; DNA: TGCAGTGCTAGGGCGGGACACCGAACTAATGAAAAACTGTTTTTT
V: TRBV7-9; size: few; D: NA; J: TRBJ1-3; CDR3: CASSYSRSGNTIYF; DNA: TGTGCCAGCAGCTATTCGCGCTCTGGAAACACCATATATTTT
V: TRBV9; size: few; D: NA; J: TRBJ1-1; CDR3: CASSVIVGTEAFF; DNA: TGTGCCAGCAGCGTAATTGTCGGCACTGAAGCTTTCTTT
V: TRBV27; size: NA; D: TRBD1; J: TRBJ1-2; CDR3: CASSLQHPGQNYGCTF; DNA: TGTGCCAGCAGTCTACAACACCCGGGACAGAACTATGGCTGCACCTTC